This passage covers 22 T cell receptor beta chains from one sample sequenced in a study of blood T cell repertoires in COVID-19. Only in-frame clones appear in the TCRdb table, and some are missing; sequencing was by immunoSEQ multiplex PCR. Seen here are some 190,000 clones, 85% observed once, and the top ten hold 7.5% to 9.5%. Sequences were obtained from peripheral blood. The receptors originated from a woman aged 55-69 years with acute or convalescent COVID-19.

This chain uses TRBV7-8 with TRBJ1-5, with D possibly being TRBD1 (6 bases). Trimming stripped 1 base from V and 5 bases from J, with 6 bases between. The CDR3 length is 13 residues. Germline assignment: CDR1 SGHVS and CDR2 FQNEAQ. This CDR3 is CASSLGQDQPQHF. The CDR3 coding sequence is TGTGCCAGCAGCTTAGGACAGGATCAGCCCCAGCATTTT. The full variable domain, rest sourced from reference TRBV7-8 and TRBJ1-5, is GAGVSQSPRYKVAKRGQDVALRCDPISGHVSLFWYQQALGQGPEFLTYFQNEAQLDKSGLPSDRFFAERPEGSVSTLKIQRTQQEDSAVYLCASSLGQDQPQHFGDGTRLSIL.

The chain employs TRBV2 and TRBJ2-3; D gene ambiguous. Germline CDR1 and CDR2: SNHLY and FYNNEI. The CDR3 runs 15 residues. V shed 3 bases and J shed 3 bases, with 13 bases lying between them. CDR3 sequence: CASSEGSLGTDTQYF. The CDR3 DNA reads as TGTGCCAGCAGTGAGGGTAGCCTTGGGACAGATACGCAGTATTTT.

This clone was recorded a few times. CDR3 sequence reads: CATMTGGGVYGYTF. DNA for the CDR3: TGTGCCACGATGACAGGGGGCGGTGTGTATGGCTACACCTTC. The rearrangement joins TRBV10-3 to TRBJ1-2; TRBD1 agrees at 10 bases. V trimming: 10 bases; J trimming: 5 bases; junction bases outside the gene matches: 10. Germline lookup yields CDR1 ENHRY and CDR2 SYGVKD. This CDR3 has 14 residues.

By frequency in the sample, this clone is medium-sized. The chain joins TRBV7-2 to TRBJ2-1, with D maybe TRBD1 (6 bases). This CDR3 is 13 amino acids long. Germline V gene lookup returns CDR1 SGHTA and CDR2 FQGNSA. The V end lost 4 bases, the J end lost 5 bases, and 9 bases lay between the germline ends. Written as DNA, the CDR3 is TGTGCCAGCAGCTGGGGGCCCCACAATGAGCAGTTCTTC. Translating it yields CASSWGPHNEQFF.

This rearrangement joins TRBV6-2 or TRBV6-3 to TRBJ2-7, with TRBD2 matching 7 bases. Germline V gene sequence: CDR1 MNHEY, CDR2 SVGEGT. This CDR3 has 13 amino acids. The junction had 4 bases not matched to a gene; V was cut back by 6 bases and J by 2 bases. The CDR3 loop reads CASSLSGAYEQYF. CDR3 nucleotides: TGTGCCAGCAGCCTCAGCGGGGCCTACGAGCAGTACTTC.

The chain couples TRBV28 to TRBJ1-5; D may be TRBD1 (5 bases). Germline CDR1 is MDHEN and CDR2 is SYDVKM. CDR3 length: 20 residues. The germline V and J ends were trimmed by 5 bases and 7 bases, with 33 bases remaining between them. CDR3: CASSPPLTRLGQTLRQPQHF. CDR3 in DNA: TGTGCCAGCAGTCCCCCCCTCACCCGGTTGGGGCAAACGCTTCGGCAGCCCCAGCATTTT.

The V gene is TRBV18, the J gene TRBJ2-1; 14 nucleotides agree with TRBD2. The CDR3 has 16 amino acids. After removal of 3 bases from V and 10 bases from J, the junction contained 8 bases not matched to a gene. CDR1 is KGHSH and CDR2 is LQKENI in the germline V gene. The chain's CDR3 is CASSPPGTSGSLEQFF. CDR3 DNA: TGTGCCAGCTCACCTCCCGGGACTAGCGGGAGTCTGGAGCAGTTCTTC.

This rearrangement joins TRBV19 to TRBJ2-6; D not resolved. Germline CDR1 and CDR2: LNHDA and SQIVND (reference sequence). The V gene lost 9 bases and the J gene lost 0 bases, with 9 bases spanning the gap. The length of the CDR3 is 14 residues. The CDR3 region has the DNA TGTGCCAGCGAAACTAACTCTGGGGCCAACGTCCTGACTTTC. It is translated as CASETNSGANVLTF.

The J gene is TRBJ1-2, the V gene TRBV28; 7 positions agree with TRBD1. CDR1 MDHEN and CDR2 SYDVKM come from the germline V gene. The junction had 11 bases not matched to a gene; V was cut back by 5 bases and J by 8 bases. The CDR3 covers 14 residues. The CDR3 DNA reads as TGTGCCAGCAGTCTTGACAGGGTAATACGGGGCTACACCTTC. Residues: CASSLDRVIRGYTF.

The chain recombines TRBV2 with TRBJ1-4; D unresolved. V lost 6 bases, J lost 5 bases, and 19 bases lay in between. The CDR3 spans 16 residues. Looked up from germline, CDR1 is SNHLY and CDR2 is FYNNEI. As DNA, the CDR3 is TGTGCCAGCAGAGAAAACCCCTACGCCTTGAATGAAAAACTGTTTTTT. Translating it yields CASRENPYALNEKLFF.

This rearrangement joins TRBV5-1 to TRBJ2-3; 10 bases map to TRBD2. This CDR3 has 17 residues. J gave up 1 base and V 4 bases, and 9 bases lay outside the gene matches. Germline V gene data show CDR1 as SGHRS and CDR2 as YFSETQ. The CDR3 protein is CASSMPPGTSGTDTQYF. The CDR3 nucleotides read TGCGCCAGCAGCATGCCCCCCGGGACTAGCGGCACAGATACGCAGTATTTT.

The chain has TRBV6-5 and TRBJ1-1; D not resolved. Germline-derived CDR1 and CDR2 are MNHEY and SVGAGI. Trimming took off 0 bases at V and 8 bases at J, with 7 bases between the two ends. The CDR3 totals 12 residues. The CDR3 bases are TGTGCCAGCAGTTACTCGATGACAGAAGCTTTCTTT. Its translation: CASSYSMTEAFF.

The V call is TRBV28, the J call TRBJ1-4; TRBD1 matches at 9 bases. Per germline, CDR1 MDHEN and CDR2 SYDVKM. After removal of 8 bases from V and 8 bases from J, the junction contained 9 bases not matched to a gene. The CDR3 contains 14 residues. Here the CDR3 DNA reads TGTGCCAGCGCACAGGGGGCGCATCCCGAAAAACTGTTTTTT. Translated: CASAQGAHPEKLFF.

The CDR3 region is CASSLRESYGYTF. The CDR3, as DNA: TGTGCCAGCAGCTTGAGAGAGAGCTATGGCTACACCTTC. This chain links TRBV28 with TRBJ1-2; no firm D call. The CDR3 covers 13 residues. Trimming took 6 bases from V and 4 from J, leaving 12 bases between them. CDR1 MDHEN and CDR2 SYDVKM come from the germline V gene.

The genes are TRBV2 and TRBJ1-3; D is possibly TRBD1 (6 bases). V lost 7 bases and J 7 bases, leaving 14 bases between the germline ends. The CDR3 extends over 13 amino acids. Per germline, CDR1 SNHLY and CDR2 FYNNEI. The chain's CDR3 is CASTDRGTNTIYF. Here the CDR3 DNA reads TGTGCCAGCACTGATAGGGGGACGAACACCATATATTTT.

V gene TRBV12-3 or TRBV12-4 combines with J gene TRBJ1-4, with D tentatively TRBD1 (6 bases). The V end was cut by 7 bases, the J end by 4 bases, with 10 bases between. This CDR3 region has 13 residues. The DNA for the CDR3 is TGTGCCAGCACCTTGGACAGTAATGAAAAACTGTTTTTT. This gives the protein CASTLDSNEKLFF.

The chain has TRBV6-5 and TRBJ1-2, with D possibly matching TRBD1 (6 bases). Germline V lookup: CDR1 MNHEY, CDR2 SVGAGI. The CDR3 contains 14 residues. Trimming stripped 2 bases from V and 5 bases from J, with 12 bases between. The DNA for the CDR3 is TGTGCCAGCAGTTACACCTTTGGACAGTATGGCTACACCTTC. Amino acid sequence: CASSYTFGQYGYTF.

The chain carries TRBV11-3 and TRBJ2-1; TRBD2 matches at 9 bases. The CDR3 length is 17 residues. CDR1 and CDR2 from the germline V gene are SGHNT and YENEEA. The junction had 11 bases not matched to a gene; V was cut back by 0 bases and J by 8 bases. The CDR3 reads CASSLEDELAGVYEQFF. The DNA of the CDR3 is TGTGCCAGCAGCTTAGAGGACGAACTAGCGGGCGTCTATGAGCAGTTCTTC.

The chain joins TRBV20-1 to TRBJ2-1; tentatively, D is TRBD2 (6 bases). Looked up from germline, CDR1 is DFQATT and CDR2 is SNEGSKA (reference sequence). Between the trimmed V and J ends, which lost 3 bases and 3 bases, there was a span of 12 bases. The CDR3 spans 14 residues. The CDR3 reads CSASQPGVYNEQFF. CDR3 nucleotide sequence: TGCAGTGCTAGTCAGCCGGGAGTCTACAATGAGCAGTTCTTC.

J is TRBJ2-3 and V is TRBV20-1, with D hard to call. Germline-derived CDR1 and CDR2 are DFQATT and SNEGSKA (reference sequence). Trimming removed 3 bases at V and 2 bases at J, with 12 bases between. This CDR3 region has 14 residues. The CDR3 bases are TGCAGTGCTAGTATTGGCGGCGCCACAGATACGCAGTATTTT. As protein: CSASIGGATDTQYF.

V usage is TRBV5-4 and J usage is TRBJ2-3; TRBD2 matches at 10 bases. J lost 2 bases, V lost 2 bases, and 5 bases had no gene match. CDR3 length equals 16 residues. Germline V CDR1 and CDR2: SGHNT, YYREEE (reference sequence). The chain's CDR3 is CASSLWTSGTTDTQYF. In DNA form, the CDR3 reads TGTGCCAGCAGCTTATGGACTAGCGGTACCACAGATACGCAGTATTTT. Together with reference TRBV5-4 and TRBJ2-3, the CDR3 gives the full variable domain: ETGVTQSPTHLIKTRGQQVTLRCSSQSGHNTVSWYQQALGQGPQFIFQYYREEENGRGNFPPRFSGLQFPNYSSELNVNALELDDSALYLCASSLWTSGTTDTQYFGPGTRLTVL.

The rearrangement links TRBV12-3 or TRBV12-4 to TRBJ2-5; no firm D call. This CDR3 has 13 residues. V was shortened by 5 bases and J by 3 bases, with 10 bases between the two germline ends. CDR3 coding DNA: TGTGCCAGCAGTCCCGGGTTCAAAGAGACCCAGTACTTC. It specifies CASSPGFKETQYF.